Detailed here is one T cell receptor beta chain. This table comes from immunoSEQ multiplex PCR, and its TCRdb copy is limited to in-frame clones, with some not included. Of more than 95,000 clones listed, around 87% are singletons. The sample is drawn from a study of control samples from healthy donors and cancer patients. This CDR3 has 14 residues. In germline, CDR1 is SGHKS, CDR2 YYEKEE (reference sequence). Trimming pared 4 bases from V and 2 bases from J, leaving 11 bases between. What was sequenced was blood. The sequence derives from a man aged 60 to 69 in good health. The chain has TRBV5-5 and TRBJ2-3; D gene uncertain. Here the CDR3 DNA reads TGTGCCAGCAGCCGTGATCCAGTCACAGATACGCAGTATTTT. Residues: CASSRDPVTDTQYF.